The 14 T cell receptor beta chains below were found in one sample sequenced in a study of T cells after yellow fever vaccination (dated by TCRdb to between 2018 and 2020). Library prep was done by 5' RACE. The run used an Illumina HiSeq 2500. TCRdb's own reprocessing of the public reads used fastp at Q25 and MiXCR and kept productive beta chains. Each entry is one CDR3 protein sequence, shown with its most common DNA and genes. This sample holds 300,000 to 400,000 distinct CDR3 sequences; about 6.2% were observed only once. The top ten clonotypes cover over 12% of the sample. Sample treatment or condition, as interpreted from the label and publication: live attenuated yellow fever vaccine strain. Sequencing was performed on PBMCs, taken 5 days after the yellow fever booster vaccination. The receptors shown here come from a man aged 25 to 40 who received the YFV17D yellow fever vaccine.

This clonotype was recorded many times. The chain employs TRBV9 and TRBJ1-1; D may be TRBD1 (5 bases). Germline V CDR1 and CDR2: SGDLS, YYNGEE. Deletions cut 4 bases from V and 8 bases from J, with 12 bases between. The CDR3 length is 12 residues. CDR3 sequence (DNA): TGTGCCAGCAGCCCCGACAGCTCAGAAGCTTTCTTT. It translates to CASSPDSSEAFF. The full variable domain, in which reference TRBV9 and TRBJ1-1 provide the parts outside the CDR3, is DSGVTQTPKHLITATGQRVTLRCSPRSGDLSVYWYQQSLDQGLQFLIQYYNGEERAKGNILERFSAQQFPDLHSELNLSSLELGDSALYFCASSPDSSEAFFGQGTRLTVV.

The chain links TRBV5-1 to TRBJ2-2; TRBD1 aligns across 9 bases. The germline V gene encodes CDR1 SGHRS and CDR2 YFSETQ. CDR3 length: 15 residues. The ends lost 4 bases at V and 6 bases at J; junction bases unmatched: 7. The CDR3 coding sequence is TGCGCCAGCAGCACTCGGACAGGGGCGGCCGGGGAGCTGTTTTTT. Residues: CASSTRTGAAGELFF. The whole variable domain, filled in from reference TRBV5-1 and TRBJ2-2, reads KAGVTQTPRYLIKTRGQQVTLSCSPISGHRSVSWYQQTPGQGLQFLFEYFSETQRNKGNFPGRFSGRQFSNSRSEMNVSTLELGDSALYLCASSTRTGAAGELFFGEGSRLTVL.

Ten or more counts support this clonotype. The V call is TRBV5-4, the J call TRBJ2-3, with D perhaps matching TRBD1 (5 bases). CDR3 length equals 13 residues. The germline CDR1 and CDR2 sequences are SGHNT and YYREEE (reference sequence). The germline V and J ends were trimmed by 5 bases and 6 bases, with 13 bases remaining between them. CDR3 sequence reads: CASSPNQGDTQYF. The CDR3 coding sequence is TGTGCCAGCAGTCCCAACCAGGGTGATACGCAGTATTTT.

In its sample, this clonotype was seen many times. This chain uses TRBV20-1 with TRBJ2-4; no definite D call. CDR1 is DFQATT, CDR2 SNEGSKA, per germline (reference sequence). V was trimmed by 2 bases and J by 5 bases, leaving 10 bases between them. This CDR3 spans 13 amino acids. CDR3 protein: CSARLGIENIQYF. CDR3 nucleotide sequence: TGCAGTGCTAGATTGGGCATAGAAAACATTCAGTACTTC.

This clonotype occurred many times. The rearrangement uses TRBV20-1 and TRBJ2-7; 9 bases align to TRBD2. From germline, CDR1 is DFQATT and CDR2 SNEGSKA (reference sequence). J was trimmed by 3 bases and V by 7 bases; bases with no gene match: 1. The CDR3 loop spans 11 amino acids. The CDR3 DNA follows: TGCAGTGTACTAGCGGGCTACGAGCAGTACTTC. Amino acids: CSVLAGYEQYF.

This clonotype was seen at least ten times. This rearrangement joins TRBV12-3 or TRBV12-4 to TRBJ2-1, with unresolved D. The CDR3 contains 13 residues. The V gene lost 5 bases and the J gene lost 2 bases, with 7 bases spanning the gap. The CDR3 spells CASSPDPYNEQFF. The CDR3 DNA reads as TGTGCCAGCAGTCCGGACCCCTACAATGAGCAGTTCTTC.

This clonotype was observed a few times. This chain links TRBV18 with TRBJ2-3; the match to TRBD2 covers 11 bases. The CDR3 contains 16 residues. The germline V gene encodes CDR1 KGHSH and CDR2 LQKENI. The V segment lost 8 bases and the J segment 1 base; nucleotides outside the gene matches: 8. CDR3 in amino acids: CASASTSGSGTDTQYF. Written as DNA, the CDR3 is TGTGCCAGCGCCAGCACTAGCGGGAGTGGCACAGATACGCAGTATTTT.

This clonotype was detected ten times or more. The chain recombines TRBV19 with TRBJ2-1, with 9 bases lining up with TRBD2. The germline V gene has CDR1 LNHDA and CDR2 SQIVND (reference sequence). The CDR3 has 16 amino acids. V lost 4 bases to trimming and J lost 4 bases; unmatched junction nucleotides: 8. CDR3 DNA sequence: TGTGCCAGTAGTAAATCGGCGGGAGGGGGGTACAATGAGCAGTTCTTC. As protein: CASSKSAGGGYNEQFF.

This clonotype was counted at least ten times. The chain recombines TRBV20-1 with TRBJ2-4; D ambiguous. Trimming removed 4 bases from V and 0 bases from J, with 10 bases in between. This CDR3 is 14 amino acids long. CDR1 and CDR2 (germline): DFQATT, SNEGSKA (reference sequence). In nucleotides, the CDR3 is TGCAGTGCTAACTACAACCCAGCCAAAAACATTCAGTACTTC. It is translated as CSANYNPAKNIQYF.

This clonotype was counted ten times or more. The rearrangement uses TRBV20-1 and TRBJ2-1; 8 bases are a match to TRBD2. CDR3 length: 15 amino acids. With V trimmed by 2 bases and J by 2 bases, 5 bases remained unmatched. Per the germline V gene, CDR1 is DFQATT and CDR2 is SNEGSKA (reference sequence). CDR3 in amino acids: CSARRLATTYNEQFF. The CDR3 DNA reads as TGCAGTGCTAGAAGACTAGCGACGACCTACAATGAGCAGTTCTTC.

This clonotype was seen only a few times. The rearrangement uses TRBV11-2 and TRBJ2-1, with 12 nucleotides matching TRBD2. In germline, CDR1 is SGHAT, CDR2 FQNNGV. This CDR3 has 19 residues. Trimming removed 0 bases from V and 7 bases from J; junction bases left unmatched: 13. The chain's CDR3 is CASSLEGGSSGRAVNEQFF. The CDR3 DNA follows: TGTGCCAGCAGCTTAGAGGGAGGATCTAGCGGGAGGGCCGTTAATGAGCAGTTCTTC.

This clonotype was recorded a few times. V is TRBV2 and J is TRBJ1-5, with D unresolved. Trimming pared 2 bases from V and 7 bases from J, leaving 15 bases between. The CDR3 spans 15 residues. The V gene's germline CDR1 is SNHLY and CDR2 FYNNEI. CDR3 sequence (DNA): TGTGCCAGCAGTGAATACGGCGGAAGATCCCAGCCCCAGCATTTT. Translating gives CASSEYGGRSQPQHF.

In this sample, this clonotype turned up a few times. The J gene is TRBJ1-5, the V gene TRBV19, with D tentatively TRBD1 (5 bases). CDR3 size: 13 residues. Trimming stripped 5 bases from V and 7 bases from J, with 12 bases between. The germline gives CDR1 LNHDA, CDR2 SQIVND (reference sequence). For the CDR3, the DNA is TGTGCCAGTAGTTCGGGGGTCCGGCAGCCCCAGCATTTT. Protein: CASSSGVRQPQHF. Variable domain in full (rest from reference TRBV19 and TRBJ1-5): DGGITQSPKYLFRKEGQNVTLSCEQNLNHDAMYWYRQDPGQGLRLIYYSQIVNDFQKGDIAEGYSVSREKKESFPLTVTSAQKNPTAFYLCASSSGVRQPQHFGDGTRLSIL.

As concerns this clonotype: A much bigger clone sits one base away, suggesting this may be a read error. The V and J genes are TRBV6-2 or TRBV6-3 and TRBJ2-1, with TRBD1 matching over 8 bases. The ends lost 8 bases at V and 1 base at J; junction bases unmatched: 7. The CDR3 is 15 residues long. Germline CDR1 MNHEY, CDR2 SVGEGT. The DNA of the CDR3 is TGTGCCAGCCTTGGAGGGGACAGGTCCTACAATGAGCAGTTCTTC. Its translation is CASLGGDRSYNEQFF.